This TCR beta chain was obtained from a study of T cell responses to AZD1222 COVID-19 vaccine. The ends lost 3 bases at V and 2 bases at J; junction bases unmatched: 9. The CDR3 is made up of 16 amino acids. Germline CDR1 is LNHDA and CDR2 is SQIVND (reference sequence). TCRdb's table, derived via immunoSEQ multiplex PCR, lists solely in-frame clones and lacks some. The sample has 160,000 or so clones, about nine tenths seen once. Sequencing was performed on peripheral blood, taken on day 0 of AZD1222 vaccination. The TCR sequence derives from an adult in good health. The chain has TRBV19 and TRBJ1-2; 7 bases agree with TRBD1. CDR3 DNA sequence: TGTGCCAGTAGTATCCGACAGGGCGGTGCGAACTATGGCTACACCTTC. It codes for CASSIRQGGANYGYTF.